The 10 T cell receptor beta chains below all came from one sample that was sequenced in a study of a mutant IDH1 vaccine in newly diagnosed glioma. Clones were read by immunoSEQ multiplex PCR, and TCRdb kept only the in-frame ones, dropping some. This sample has about 24,000 clones, with 82% found just once. As to time point: week 47, end of study. Doses comprised 300 ug of mutant IDH1 20-mer peptide each, plus topical imiquimod. Which antigens these TCRs recognize remains unknown. The specimen comprised PBMCs, sampled from a glioma patient whose treatment included an IDH1 peptide vaccine. The origin of the receptors is a man in his forties with glioma. Some clones in this sample may be carry-over from other donors' samples.

In this sample, this clone turned up a few times. This chain links TRBV9 with TRBJ1-4, with unresolved D. CDR1 and CDR2 from the germline V gene are SGDLS and YYNGEE. V lost 3 bases and J 8 bases, leaving 11 bases between the germline ends. This CDR3 comprises 13 residues. The CDR3 loop reads CASSESQGEKLFF. The CDR3 bases are TGTGCCAGCAGCGAGTCTCAAGGGGAAAAACTGTTTTTT.

The CDR3 bases are TGTGCCACCAGCCGTAACAGGGGACTGGGGAAAACTGAAGCTTTCTTT. It encodes CATSRNRGLGKTEAFF. This rearrangement joins TRBV15 to TRBJ1-1; 7 nucleotides agree with TRBD1. The CDR3 totals 16 residues. The V and J ends lost 5 bases and 5 bases, in that order; junction bases with no gene match: 14. Germline CDR1 is LNHNV and CDR2 is YYDKDF (reference sequence).

The V gene is TRBV9, the J gene TRBJ1-2; D gene uncertain. The V end was cut by 3 bases, the J end by 4 bases, with 16 bases between. This CDR3 comprises 15 residues. Germline CDR1 is SGDLS and CDR2 is YYNGEE. CDR3 loop: CASSAELSTAYGYTF. CDR3 DNA sequence: TGTGCCAGCAGCGCCGAACTTTCAACCGCCTATGGCTACACCTTC.

The chain links TRBV30 to TRBJ1-6; TRBD1 might be the D (5 bases). The CDR3 totals 15 residues. The V gene lost 3 bases and the J gene lost 0 bases, with 9 bases spanning the gap. CDR1 and CDR2 from the germline V gene are GTSNPN and SVGIG (reference sequence). This CDR3 reads CAWRGLSSYNSPLHF. The CDR3 DNA is TGTGCCTGGAGGGGACTGAGCTCCTATAATTCACCCCTCCACTTT.

This chain joins TRBV7-2 and TRBJ2-1; maybe TRBD2 (6 bases). Deletions cut 5 bases from V and 5 bases from J, with 13 bases between. The CDR3 sequence is 14 residues long. The V gene's germline CDR1 is SGHTA and CDR2 FQGNSA. The CDR3 protein is CASSQGLENNEQFF. CDR3 DNA sequence: TGTGCCAGCAGCCAGGGACTGGAAAACAATGAGCAGTTCTTC.

CDR3 residues: CASSHIGQSSTGELFF. The CDR3 nucleotides are TGTGCCAGCAGCCACATTGGACAGTCGAGCACCGGGGAGCTGTTTTTT. This chain joins TRBV11-3 and TRBJ2-2, with TRBD1 as a possible D gene (6 bases). The length of the CDR3 is 16 residues. The V gene lost 5 bases and the J gene lost 4 bases, with 17 bases spanning the gap. CDR1 SGHNT and CDR2 YENEEA come from the germline V gene.

The CDR3 nucleotides are TGTGCCAGCAGCCTGAACGACAGGGGAGGTGAAGCTTTCTTT. Its translation is CASSLNDRGGEAFF. The chain employs TRBV5-4 and TRBJ1-1; 8 bases line up with TRBD1. CDR1 SGHNT and CDR2 YYREEE come from the germline V gene (reference sequence). After removal of 4 bases from V and 7 bases from J, the junction contained 9 bases not matched to a gene. The CDR3 runs 14 residues.

The V gene is TRBV7-9, the J gene TRBJ2-1; 12 bases match TRBD2. Per the germline V gene, CDR1 is SEHNR and CDR2 is FQNEAQ (reference sequence). With 1 base clipped from V and 8 bases from J, the junction kept 6 bases outside the gene matches. This CDR3 comprises 16 residues. The CDR3 spells CASSLEGASGGDEQFF. The CDR3 nucleotides read TGTGCCAGCAGCTTAGAGGGGGCTAGCGGGGGGGATGAGCAGTTCTTC.

This clone occurred a few times. The rearrangement uses TRBV6-6 and TRBJ2-3; D gene ambiguous. V was pared by 2 bases and J by 2 bases, with 5 bases between. CDR3 size: 13 residues. Germline V lookup: CDR1 MNHNY, CDR2 SVGAGI (reference sequence). As DNA, the CDR3 is TGTGCCAGCAGTTACCTGTCCACAGATACGCAGTATTTT. This encodes CASSYLSTDTQYF.

This clone was picked up a small number of times. The J gene is TRBJ2-7, the V gene TRBV11-2; D is unclear. The germline CDR1 and CDR2 sequences are SGHAT and FQNNGV. The length of the CDR3 is 13 residues. Trimming stripped 7 bases from V and 2 bases from J, with 12 bases between. This CDR3 is CASTPPGAYEQYF. For the CDR3, the DNA is TGTGCCAGCACCCCACCTGGGGCCTACGAGCAGTACTTC.